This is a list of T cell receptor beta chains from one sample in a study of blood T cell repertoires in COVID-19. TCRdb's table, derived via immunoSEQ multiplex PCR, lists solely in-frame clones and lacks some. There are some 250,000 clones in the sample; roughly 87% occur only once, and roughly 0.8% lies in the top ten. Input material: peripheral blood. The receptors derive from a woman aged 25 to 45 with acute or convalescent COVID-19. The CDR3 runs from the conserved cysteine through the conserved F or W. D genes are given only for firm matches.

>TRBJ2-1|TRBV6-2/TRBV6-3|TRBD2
CASSYRREGRNEQFF
TGTGCCAGCAGTTACCGTCGGGAGGGTCGCAATGAGCAGTTCTTC
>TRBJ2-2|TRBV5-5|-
CASSWPTVVGNTGELFF
TGTGCCAGCAGCTGGCCGACAGTTGTGGGGAACACCGGGGAGCTGTTTTTT
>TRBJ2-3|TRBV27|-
CASSLARGTDTQYF
TGTGCCAGCAGTTTAGCCAGGGGCACAGATACGCAGTATTTT
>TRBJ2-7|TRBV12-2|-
CFLIGGVPYEQYF
TGCTTCTTGATCGGGGGAGTCCCCTACGAGCAGTACTTC
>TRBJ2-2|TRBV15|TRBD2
CATSRGGSGANTGELFF
TGTGCCACCAGCAGAGGTGGTAGCGGGGCAAACACCGGGGAGCTGTTTTTT
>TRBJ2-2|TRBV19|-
CASTKRGHQNTGELFF
TGTGCCAGTACTAAGAGGGGACACCAGAACACCGGGGAGCTGTTTTTT
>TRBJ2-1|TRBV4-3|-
CASSQEGTSGYNEQFF
TGCGCCAGCAGCCAAGAAGGCACTAGTGGGTACAATGAGCAGTTCTTC
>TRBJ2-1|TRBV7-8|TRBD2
CASSLAIPGLGSYNEQFF
TGTGCCAGCAGCTTAGCTATTCCGGGACTAGGGTCCTACAATGAGCAGTTCTTC
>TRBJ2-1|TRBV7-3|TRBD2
CASSWGLAGEGEQFF
TGTGCCAGCAGCTGGGGACTAGCGGGAGAGGGTGAGCAGTTCTTC
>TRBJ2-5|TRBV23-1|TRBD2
CASSHRRWGGETQYF
TGCGCCAGCAGTCACCGCCGTTGGGGGGGAGAGACCCAGTACTTC
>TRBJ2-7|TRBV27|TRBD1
CASSFGAGGEQYF
TGTGCCAGCAGTTTCGGTGCAGGGGGTGAGCAGTACTTC
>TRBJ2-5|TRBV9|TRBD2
CASSSRGTSGLGAQETQYF
TGTGCCAGCAGCTCCCGGGGGACTAGCGGGCTTGGGGCTCAAGAGACCCAGTACTTC
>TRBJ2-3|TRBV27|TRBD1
CASSLSGTGVADTQYF
TGTGCCAGCAGTTTATCTGGGACAGGGGTTGCAGATACGCAGTATTTT
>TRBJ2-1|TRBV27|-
CASIGSSPVQYNEQFF
TGTGCCAGCATTGGGTCTAGCCCCGTTCAATACAATGAGCAGTTCTTC
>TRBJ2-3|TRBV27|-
CASSFYRGTDTQYF
TGTGCCAGCAGTTTCTACAGGGGCACAGATACGCAGTATTTT
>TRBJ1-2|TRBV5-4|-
CASSLDSSPYGYTF
TGTGCCAGCAGCTTGGACAGTTCCCCCTATGGCTACACCTTC